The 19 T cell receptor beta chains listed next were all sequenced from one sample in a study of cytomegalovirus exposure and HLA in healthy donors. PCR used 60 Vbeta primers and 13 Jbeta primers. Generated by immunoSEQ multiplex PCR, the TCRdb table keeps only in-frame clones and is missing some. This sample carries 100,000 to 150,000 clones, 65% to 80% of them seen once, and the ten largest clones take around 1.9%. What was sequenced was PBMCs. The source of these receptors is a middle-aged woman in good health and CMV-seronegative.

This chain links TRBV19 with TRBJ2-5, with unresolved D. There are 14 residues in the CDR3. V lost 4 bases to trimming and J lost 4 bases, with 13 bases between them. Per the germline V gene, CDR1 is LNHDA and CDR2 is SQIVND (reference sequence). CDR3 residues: CASSKTVIRETQYF. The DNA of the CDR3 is TGTGCCAGTAGTAAAACAGTAATTCGAGAGACCCAGTACTTC.

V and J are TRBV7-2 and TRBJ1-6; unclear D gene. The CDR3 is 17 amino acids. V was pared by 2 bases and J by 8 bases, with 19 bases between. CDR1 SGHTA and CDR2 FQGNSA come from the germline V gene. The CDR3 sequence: CASSLTPLMDRDSPLHF. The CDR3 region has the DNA TGTGCCAGCAGCTTAACCCCCCTTATGGATCGGGATTCACCCCTCCACTTT.

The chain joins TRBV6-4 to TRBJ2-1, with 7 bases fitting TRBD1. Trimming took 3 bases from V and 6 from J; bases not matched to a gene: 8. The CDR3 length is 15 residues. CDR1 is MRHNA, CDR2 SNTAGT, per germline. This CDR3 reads CASSEEVTGSNEQFF. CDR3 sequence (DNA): TGTGCCAGCAGTGAAGAAGTGACAGGGAGCAATGAGCAGTTCTTC.

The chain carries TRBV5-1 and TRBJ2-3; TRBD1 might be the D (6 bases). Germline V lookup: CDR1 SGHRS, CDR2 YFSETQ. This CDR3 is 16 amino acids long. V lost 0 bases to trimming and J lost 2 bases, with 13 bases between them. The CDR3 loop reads CASSLEAGALTDTQYF. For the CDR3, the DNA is TGCGCCAGCAGCTTGGAGGCAGGGGCCCTCACAGATACGCAGTATTTT.

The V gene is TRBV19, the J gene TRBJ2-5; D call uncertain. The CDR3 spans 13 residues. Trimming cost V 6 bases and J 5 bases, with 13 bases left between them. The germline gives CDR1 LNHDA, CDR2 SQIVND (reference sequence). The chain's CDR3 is CASSAQRYETQYF. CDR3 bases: TGTGCCAGTAGCGCCCAGCGCTACGAGACCCAGTACTTC.

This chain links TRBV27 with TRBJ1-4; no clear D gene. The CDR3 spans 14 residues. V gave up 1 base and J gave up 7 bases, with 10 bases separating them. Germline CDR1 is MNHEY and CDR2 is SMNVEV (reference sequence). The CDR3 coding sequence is TGTGCCAGCAGTTTATTTTCGGCAGGTGAAAAACTGTTTTTT. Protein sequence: CASSLFSAGEKLFF.

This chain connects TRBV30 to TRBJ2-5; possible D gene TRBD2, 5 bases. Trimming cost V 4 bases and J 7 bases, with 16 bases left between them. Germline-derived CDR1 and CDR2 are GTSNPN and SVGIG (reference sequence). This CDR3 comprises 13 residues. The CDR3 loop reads CAWNSIPRVTQYF. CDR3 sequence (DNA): TGTGCCTGGAATAGCATACCGAGGGTGACCCAGTACTTC.

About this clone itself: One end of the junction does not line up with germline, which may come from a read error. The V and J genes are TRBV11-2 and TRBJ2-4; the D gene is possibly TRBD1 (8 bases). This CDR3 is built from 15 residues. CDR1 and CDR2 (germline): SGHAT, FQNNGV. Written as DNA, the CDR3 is TGTGCCAGCAGCTTACGGACAGGGAGGGAAAACAGTCAGTACTTC. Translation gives CASSLRTGRENSQYF.

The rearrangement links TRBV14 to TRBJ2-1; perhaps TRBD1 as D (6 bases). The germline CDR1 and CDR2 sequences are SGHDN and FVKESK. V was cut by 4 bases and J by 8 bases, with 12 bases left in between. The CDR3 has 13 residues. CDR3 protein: CASSRTASDEQFF. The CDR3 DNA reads TGTGCCAGCAGCCGGACAGCCTCGGATGAGCAGTTCTTC.

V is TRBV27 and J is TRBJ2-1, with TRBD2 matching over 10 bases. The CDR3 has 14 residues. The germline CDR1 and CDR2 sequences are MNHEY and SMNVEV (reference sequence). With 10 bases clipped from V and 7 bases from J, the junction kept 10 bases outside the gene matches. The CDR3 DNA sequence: TGTGCCACCACGTCTAGCGGGAGTGTTAATGAGCAGTTCTTC. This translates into CATTSSGSVNEQFF.

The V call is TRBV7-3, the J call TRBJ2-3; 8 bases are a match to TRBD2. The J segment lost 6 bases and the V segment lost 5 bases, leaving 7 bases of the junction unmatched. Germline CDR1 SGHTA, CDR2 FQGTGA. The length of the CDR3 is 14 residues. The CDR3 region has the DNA TGTGCCAGCAGCCCGCTCGGGGGGGAGGATACGCAGTATTTT. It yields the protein CASSPLGGEDTQYF.

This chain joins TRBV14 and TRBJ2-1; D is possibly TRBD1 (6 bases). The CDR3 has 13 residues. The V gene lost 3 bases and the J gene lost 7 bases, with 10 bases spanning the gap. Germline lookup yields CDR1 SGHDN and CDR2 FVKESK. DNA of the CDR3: TGTGCCAGCAGCCACCGAACAGGGAATGAGCAGTTCTTC. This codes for CASSHRTGNEQFF.

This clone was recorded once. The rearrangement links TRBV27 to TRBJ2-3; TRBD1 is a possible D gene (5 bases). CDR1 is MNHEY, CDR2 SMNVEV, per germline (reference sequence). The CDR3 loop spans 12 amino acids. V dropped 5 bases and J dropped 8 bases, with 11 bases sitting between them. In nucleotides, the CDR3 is TGTGCCAGCAGTCCGACAGAGGCTACGCAGTATTTT. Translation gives CASSPTEATQYF.

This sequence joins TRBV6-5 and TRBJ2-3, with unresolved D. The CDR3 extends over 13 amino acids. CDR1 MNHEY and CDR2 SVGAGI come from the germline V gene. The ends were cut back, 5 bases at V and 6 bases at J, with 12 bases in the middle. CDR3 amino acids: CASSPGTRDTQYF. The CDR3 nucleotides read TGTGCCAGCAGTCCGGGTACTCGGGATACGCAGTATTTT.

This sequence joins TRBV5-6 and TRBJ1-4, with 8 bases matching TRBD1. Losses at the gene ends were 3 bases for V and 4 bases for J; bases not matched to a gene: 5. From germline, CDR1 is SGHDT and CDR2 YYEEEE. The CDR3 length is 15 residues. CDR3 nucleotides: TGTGCCAGCAGCTCAGTGGGACAGGTTAATGAAAAACTGTTTTTT. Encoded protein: CASSSVGQVNEKLFF. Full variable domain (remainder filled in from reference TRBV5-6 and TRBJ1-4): DAGVTQSPTHLIKTRGQQVTLRCSPKSGHDTVSWYQQALGQGPQFIFQYYEEEERQRGNFPDRFSGHQFPNYSSELNVNALLLGDSALYLCASSSVGQVNEKLFFGSGTQLSVL.

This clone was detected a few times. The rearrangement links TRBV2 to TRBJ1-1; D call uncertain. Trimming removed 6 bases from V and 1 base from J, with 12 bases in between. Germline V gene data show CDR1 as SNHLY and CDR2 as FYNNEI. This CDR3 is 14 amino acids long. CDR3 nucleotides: TGTGCCAGCAGGCACCCCGCAGGGAACACTGAAGCTTTCTTT. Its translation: CASRHPAGNTEAFF.

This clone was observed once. CDR3 sequence (DNA): TGTGCCAGCAGCACTTCGACAGGGACAGCTTTCTTT. Translating gives CASSTSTGTAFF. This chain links TRBV5-5 with TRBJ1-1, with TRBD1 matching 7 bases. V dropped 4 bases and J dropped 10; count of bases not matched to a gene: 7. There are 12 residues in the CDR3. CDR1 is SGHKS and CDR2 is YYEKEE in the germline V gene (reference sequence).

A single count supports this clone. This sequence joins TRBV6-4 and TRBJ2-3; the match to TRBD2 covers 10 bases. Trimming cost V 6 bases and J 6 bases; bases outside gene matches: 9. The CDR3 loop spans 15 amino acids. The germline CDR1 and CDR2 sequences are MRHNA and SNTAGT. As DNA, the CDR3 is TGTGCCAGCAGCAACCTAGCGGGAGCACCCGATACGCAGTATTTT. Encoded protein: CASSNLAGAPDTQYF.

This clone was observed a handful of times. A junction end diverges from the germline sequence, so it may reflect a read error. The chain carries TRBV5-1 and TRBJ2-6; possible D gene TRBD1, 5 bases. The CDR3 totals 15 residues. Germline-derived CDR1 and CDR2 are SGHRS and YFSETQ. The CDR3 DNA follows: TGCGCCAGCAGCCACGGTAGCTCTGGGGCCAACGGCCTGACTTTC. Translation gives CASSHGSSGANGLTF.